This T cell receptor beta chain derives from a study of control samples from healthy donors and cancer patients. Comments on this clone: Germline is not matched at one junction end, which may reflect a read error. This specimen includes other DNA sequences encoding the same CDR3.

Per the germline V gene, CDR1 is SGDLS and CDR2 is YYNGEE. This CDR3 contains 15 residues. Some clones are missing from TCRdb's copy, which holds only in-frame ones; the method was immunoSEQ multiplex PCR. The repertoire holds approximately 120,000 clones, with more than 75% as singletons. This receptor was obtained from a man in his 60s in good health. The rearrangement uses TRBV9 and TRBJ2-2, with 13 nucleotides matching TRBD2. The sequenced sample was blood. The CDR3 nucleotides read TGTGCCAGCAGCGGACTAGCGGGGGGCGGCGGGGAGTTGTTTTTT. This encodes CASSGLAGGGGELFF.